This TCR beta chain was profiled in a study of beta chain features in type 1 diabetes. cDNA synthesis used the whole RNA isolate, giving expressed TCRB sequences. Generated by immunoSEQ multiplex PCR, the TCRdb table keeps only in-frame clones and is missing some. Of tens of thousands of clones in the sample, under 35% were seen once. The clonotype comes from a woman aged 18 to 35 in good health. Specimen: stem cell memory CD4+ T cells from blood.

This CDR3 reads CASRSGGGGMHTEAFF. The CDR3 coding sequence is TGTGCCAGTCGCTCGGGGGGCGGGGGCATGCACACTGAAGCTTTCTTT. The V and J genes are TRBV2 and TRBJ1-1; the D gene is possibly TRBD1 (6 bases). The V and J ends lost 9 bases and 3 bases respectively, with 23 bases between them. CDR3 size: 16 residues. The germline gives CDR1 SNHLY, CDR2 FYNNEI.